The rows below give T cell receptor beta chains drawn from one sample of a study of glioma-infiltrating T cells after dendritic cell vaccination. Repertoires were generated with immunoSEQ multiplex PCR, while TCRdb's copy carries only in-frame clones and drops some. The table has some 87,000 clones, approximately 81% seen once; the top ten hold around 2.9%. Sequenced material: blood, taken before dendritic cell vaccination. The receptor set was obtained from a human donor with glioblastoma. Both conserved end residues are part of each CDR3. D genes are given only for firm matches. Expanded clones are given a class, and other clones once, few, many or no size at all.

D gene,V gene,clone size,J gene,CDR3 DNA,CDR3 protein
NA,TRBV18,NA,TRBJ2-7,TGTGCCAGCTCAAACCCAGGGATCCCGCTCTACGAGCAGTACTTC,CASSNPGIPLYEQYF
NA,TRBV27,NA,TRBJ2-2,TGTGCCAGCAGGTTCGCCGGGGAGCTGTTTTTT,CASRFAGELFF
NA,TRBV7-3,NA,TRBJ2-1,TGTGCCAGCAGCTCCCCGGGTAATGAGCAGTTCTTC,CASSSPGNEQFF
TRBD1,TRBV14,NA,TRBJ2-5,TGTGCCAGCAGCCAGGCCGGGACAGTACAAGAGACCCAGTACTTC,CASSQAGTVQETQYF
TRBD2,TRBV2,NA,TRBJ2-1,TGTGCCAGCTACGGACTAGCGGGGGGGAGCTCCTACAATGAGCAGTTCTTC,CASYGLAGGSSYNEQFF
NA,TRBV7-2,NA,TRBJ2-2,TGTGCCAGCAGCAGGGACTCCCCGGGCACCGGGGAGCTGTTTTTT,CASSRDSPGTGELFF
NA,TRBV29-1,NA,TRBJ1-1,TGCAGCGTCCTGGGACTACAGGGACCCACTGAAGCTTTCTTT,CSVLGLQGPTEAFF
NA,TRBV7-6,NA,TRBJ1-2,TGTGCCAGCAGCTTAGCTGGTCAGGACTATGGCTACACCTTC,CASSLAGQDYGYTF
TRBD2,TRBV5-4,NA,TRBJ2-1,TGTGCCAGCAGCAAGAATAGCGGGGGGGGCAATGAGCAGTTCTTC,CASSKNSGGGNEQFF
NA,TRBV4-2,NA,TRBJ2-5,TGTGCCAGCAGCCAAGGACTGCTTCCGGGACACCTGATCCAAGAGACCCAGTACTTC,CASSQGLLPGHLIQETQYF
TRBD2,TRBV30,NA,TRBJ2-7,TGTGCCTGGAGTGTACCGACTAGCGGGAGTTACGAGCAGTACTTC,CAWSVPTSGSYEQYF
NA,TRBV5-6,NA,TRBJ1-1,TGTGCCAGCAGCTTGGGGGGGAGGGGGAGATCGATGAACACTGAAGCTTTCTTT,CASSLGGRGRSMNTEAFF
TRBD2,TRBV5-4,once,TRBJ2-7,TGTGCCAGCAGCAGCAGGACTAGATCTCTCTCCGAGCAGTACTTC,CASSSRTRSLSEQYF
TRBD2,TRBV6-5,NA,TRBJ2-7,TGTGCCAGCAGGCCCTCTAGCGGGACCCCGGGGGAGCAGTACTTC,CASRPSSGTPGEQYF
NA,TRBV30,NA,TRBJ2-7,TGTGCCTGGAGTAGCGATCTGGGGGCTTGGGACGAGCAGTACTTC,CAWSSDLGAWDEQYF
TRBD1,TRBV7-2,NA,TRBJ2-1,TGTGCCAGCAGCTTAGTTTTCGGGACAGGGTCCAATGAGCAGTTCTTC,CASSLVFGTGSNEQFF